This TCR beta chain was profiled in a study of T cell responses to AZD1222 COVID-19 vaccine. Study-wide results and caveats: Females made up more of the donors, who were largely white British, and clonal diversity may have come out too low.

Only in-frame clones appear in the TCRdb table, and some are missing; sequencing was by immunoSEQ multiplex PCR. The table records 150,000 to 200,000 clones, 87% of them present only once. About this clone itself: Its antigen is unidentified.

In germline, CDR1 is MNHEY, CDR2 SMNVEV (reference sequence). The CDR3 consists of 14 residues. The V gene lost 2 bases and the J gene lost 0 bases, with 8 bases spanning the gap. This TCR came from an adult in good health. This sample comprised peripheral blood, obtained on day 0 of MenACWY control vaccination. The genes are TRBV27 and TRBJ2-7; tentative D call: TRBD2 (6 bases). The CDR3 DNA is TGTGCCAGCAGTTTAGCGGGGAGCTCCTACGAGCAGTACTTC. It codes for CASSLAGSSYEQYF.